The present T cell receptor beta chain was sequenced within a study of post-analysis software for immune sequencing data. Overall study findings and caveats: Controls had significantly higher normalized Chao1 diversity than multiple sclerosis patients. Five TRBV segments, TRBV5-6, TRBV5-1 and TRBV20-1 among them, were found more frequent in patients than controls.

Included in the TCR beta cDNA libraries were unique molecular identifiers. TCRdb fed the PCR reads into MiXCR, producing one record per CDR3 protein. The sample has hundreds of thousands of distinct CDR3 sequences, around 60% seen once; the top ten hold about 10%. Regarding this clonotype: Its matching antigen is unknown.

V was clipped by 1 base and J by 6 bases; unmatched bases: 2. Germline V gene data show CDR1 as SQVTM and CDR2 as ANQGSEA. The CDR3 is made up of 14 amino acids. Specimen: blood. This TCR came from a girl aged 2 to 9 with multiple sclerosis. This sequence joins TRBV29-1 and TRBJ2-3; 12 bases match TRBD2. The CDR3 sequence: CSVEGGLAGDTQYF. The CDR3 DNA reads as TGCAGCGTTGAAGGGGGACTAGCGGGCGATACGCAGTATTTT.